This T cell receptor (beta chain) was profiled in a study of T cell responses to AZD1222 COVID-19 vaccine. The CDR3 length is 15 residues. The junction had 5 bases not matched to a gene; V was cut back by 6 bases and J by 3 bases. CDR1 and CDR2 (germline): MNHEY, SMNVEV (reference sequence). This clone has a single count. Some clones are missing from TCRdb's copy, which holds only in-frame ones; the method was immunoSEQ multiplex PCR. Among 100,000 to 120,000 clones listed, 94% were seen once. The chain couples TRBV27 to TRBJ1-4; 9 nucleotides line up with TRBD1. The receptor's source is an adult who received the AZD1222 COVID-19 vaccine. Source: peripheral blood, taken 28 days after the second AZD1222 dose. The CDR3 DNA sequence: TGTGCCAGCAGGGACAGGGGCTTGGCTAATGAAAAACTGTTTTTT. This encodes CASRDRGLANEKLFF.